This TCR beta chain was sequenced in a study of regulatory T cells in long-lasting Graves disease. The CDR3 is made up of 14 amino acids. CDR1 and CDR2 (germline): DFQATT, SNEGSKA (reference sequence). Time point denoted: newly diagnosed GD, antithyroid drugs for less than 3 months. The TCR library was prepared using RNA isolated from PBMCs. Building the TCR beta libraries relied on iRepertoire HTBI primers, and CDR3 regions underwent Arm-PCR. TCRdb reprocessed the multiplex PCR reads via MiXCR and lists one record per CDR3 protein. Of hundreds of thousands of distinct CDR3 sequences detected, approximately 16% appear once; the ten largest clones hold more than 10%. With regard to this clonotype: The junction and the germline gene differ at one end; a read error may be behind it.

These same data were also listed under a study on T cells in Graves' hyperthyroidism and ophthalmopathy.

The rearrangement links TRBV20-1 to TRBJ1-2; 9 positions match TRBD1. The source is a man between 18 and 35 years old with Graves disease. Sequencing used peripheral blood mononuclear cells (PBMCs), obtained at new diagnosis, from a patient treated with antithyroid drugs. Here the CDR3 reads CSTRAADRGHGYTF. The CDR3 DNA sequence: TGCAGTACTAGAGCCGCGGACAGGGGCCATGGCTACACCTTC.